A single sample gave rise to the 20 T cell receptor beta chains below, sequenced in a study of blood T cell repertoires in COVID-19. TCRdb's table, derived via immunoSEQ multiplex PCR, lists solely in-frame clones and lacks some. The repertoire holds 84,000 or so clones, with around 75% as singletons. Sequenced input: peripheral blood. These receptors all stem from a man between 65 and 85 years old with COVID-19, enrolled during active disease.

The V and J genes are TRBV11-2 and TRBJ2-5; perhaps TRBD1 as D (6 bases). CDR3 length: 16 amino acids. Germline CDR1 SGHAT, CDR2 FQNNGV. Trimming stripped 1 base from V and 3 bases from J, with 15 bases between. The CDR3 region has the DNA TGTGCCAGCAGCTTAGGAGGGGGTACGGGCGAAGAGACCCAGTACTTC. This sequence encodes CASSLGGGTGEETQYF.

The chain has TRBV7-9 and TRBJ1-1, with a possible D match to TRBD1 (6 bases). Deletions cut 5 bases from V and 0 bases from J, with 16 bases between. The CDR3 runs 16 residues. CDR1 and CDR2 from the germline V gene are SEHNR and FQNEAQ (reference sequence). Here the CDR3 DNA reads TGTGCCAGCAGCCTCCCGGGGGGGCCAATGAACACTGAAGCTTTCTTT. As protein: CASSLPGGPMNTEAFF.

The genes are TRBV4-1 and TRBJ2-6, with 7 bases that match TRBD1. Unmatched junction bases numbered 7, after V lost 0 bases and J lost 2 bases. Germline assignment: CDR1 MGHRA and CDR2 YSYEKL. CDR3 length: 18 residues. Written as DNA, the CDR3 is TGCGCCAGCAGCCAAGAGGGGACAGTTGGAACTGGGGCCAACGTCCTGACTTTC. Protein product: CASSQEGTVGTGANVLTF.

The genes are TRBV10-3 and TRBJ1-1, with a possible D match to TRBD1 (6 bases). The length of the CDR3 is 12 residues. Germline CDR1 ENHRY, CDR2 SYGVKD. V was pared by 5 bases and J by 6 bases, with 10 bases between. Written as DNA, the CDR3 is TGTGCCATCAGTACCGGGACACCTGAAGCTTTCTTT. It is translated as CAISTGTPEAFF.

This clone was seen more than once but under ten times. The J gene is TRBJ2-1, the V gene TRBV12-3 or TRBV12-4; D unclear. Trimming shortened V by 6 bases and J by 10 bases, and 10 bases separated the two germline ends. This CDR3 comprises 11 residues. The CDR3 DNA is TGTGCCAGCAGCTCGAGTCGGGAGCAGTTCTTC. Protein product: CASSSSREQFF.

This chain connects TRBV5-1 to TRBJ2-3, with D maybe TRBD1 (6 bases). Germline V gives CDR1 SGHRS, CDR2 YFSETQ. Trimming left V 2 bases short and J 4 bases short, with 20 bases between. There are 17 residues in the CDR3. DNA of the CDR3: TGCGCCAGCAGCTTATTGGCTGGGCAGGGGAGTCCAGATACGCAGTATTTT. Translating gives CASSLLAGQGSPDTQYF. The entire variable domain, with the rest obtained from reference TRBV5-1 and TRBJ2-3, is as follows: KAGVTQTPRYLIKTRGQQVTLSCSPISGHRSVSWYQQTPGQGLQFLFEYFSETQRNKGNFPGRFSGRQFSNSRSEMNVSTLELGDSALYLCASSLLAGQGSPDTQYFGPGTRLTVL.

V usage is TRBV5-1 and J usage is TRBJ2-2; 7 nucleotides line up with TRBD1. After removal of 1 base from V and 0 bases from J, the junction contained 3 bases not matched to a gene. Germline-derived CDR1 and CDR2 are SGHRS and YFSETQ. This CDR3 contains 16 residues. The CDR3 DNA reads TGCGCCAGCAGCTTGACAGGGGACGCGAACACCGGGGAGCTGTTTTTT. Translating gives CASSLTGDANTGELFF.

The chain employs TRBV11-3 and TRBJ1-4; unclear D gene. The CDR3 length is 17 residues. V lost 2 bases, J lost 0 bases, and 13 bases lay in between. Germline loops: CDR1 SGHNT, CDR2 YENEEA. CDR3 residues: CASSLRGSRTTNEKLFF. As DNA, the CDR3 is TGTGCCAGCAGCTTAAGAGGGTCTCGTACAACTAATGAAAAACTGTTTTTT.

This clone has more than one count but fewer than ten. V and J are TRBV7-9 and TRBJ2-3; D gene unclear. Per the germline V gene, CDR1 is SEHNR and CDR2 is FQNEAQ (reference sequence). This CDR3 has 14 residues. Trimming removed 5 bases from V and 1 base from J, with 10 bases in between. The CDR3 here is CASSVLSRTDTQYF. CDR3 coding DNA: TGTGCCAGCAGCGTATTATCTCGCACAGATACGCAGTATTTT.

The chain uses TRBV28 and TRBJ2-3; tentatively, D is TRBD1 (5 bases). V was trimmed by 5 bases and J by 0 bases, leaving 9 bases between them. The CDR3 is 14 residues long. Germline V gene data show CDR1 as MDHEN and CDR2 as SYDVKM. CDR3 sequence reads: CASSKGPSTDTQYF. CDR3 in DNA: TGTGCCAGCAGTAAGGGGCCTAGCACAGATACGCAGTATTTT.

The chain couples TRBV19 to TRBJ2-1, with D tentatively TRBD1 (6 bases). From germline, CDR1 is LNHDA and CDR2 SQIVND (reference sequence). V was trimmed by 7 bases and J by 7 bases, leaving 23 bases between them. The CDR3 is 16 residues long. In DNA form, the CDR3 reads TGTGCCAGTACCCGACGGGGACAAAGTACGGGGAATGAGCAGTTCTTC. Protein product: CASTRRGQSTGNEQFF.

The CDR3 DNA reads TGTGCCAGCAGTTCATGGACTACCTTAGGGACCCAGTACTTC. Translated, it gives CASSSWTTLGTQYF. The rearrangement uses TRBV2 and TRBJ2-5, with D perhaps matching TRBD2 (6 bases). The V and J ends lost 5 bases and 7 bases respectively, with 17 bases between them. Germline V gene data show CDR1 as SNHLY and CDR2 as FYNNEI. The CDR3 sequence is 14 residues long.

This rearrangement joins TRBV9 to TRBJ1-2; D not certain. In germline, CDR1 is SGDLS, CDR2 YYNGEE. The CDR3 consists of 12 residues. V lost 3 bases to trimming and J lost 7 bases, with 10 bases between them. CDR3 DNA sequence: TGTGCCAGCAGCGGGTGGGGAGTTGGCTACACCTTC. This sequence encodes CASSGWGVGYTF.

As concerns this clone: One end of the junction is discordant with germline, which a read error may explain. The J gene is TRBJ2-2, the V gene TRBV7-7; possible D gene TRBD2, 5 bases. The CDR3 has 13 amino acids. Per the germline V gene, CDR1 is SSHAT and CDR2 is FNYEAQ (reference sequence). CDR3 residues: CASSLARTGELFF. DNA of the CDR3: TGTGCTAGCAGCTTAGCGAGGACCGGGGAGCTGTTTTTT.

The J gene is TRBJ1-1, the V gene TRBV29-1, with 8 nucleotides matching TRBD1. CDR1 is SQVTM, CDR2 ANQGSEA, per germline. The CDR3 is made up of 12 amino acids. Trimming took 7 bases from V and 11 from J; bases not matched to a gene: 12. The CDR3 coding sequence is TGCAGCGGTAATTCTGACAGGGGAAGGGCTTTCTTT. Protein sequence: CSGNSDRGRAFF. Full variable domain (remainder filled in from reference TRBV29-1 and TRBJ1-1): SAVISQKPSRDICQRGTSLTIQCQVDSQVTMMFWYRQQPGQSLTLIATANQGSEATYESGFVIDKFPISRPNLTFSTLTVSNMSPEDSSIYLCSGNSDRGRAFFGQGTRLTVV.

The chain carries TRBV15 and TRBJ2-7, with no clear D. Trimming pared 3 bases from V and 6 bases from J, leaving 9 bases between. The germline V gene encodes CDR1 LNHNV and CDR2 YYDKDF (reference sequence). The CDR3 covers 12 residues. Here the CDR3 reads CATSSDIAEQYF. The CDR3 DNA reads TGTGCCACCAGCAGTGACATCGCCGAGCAGTACTTC. Supplemented by reference TRBV15 and TRBJ2-7, the full variable domain reads DAMVIQNPRYQVTQFGKPVTLSCSQTLNHNVMYWYQQKSSQAPKLLFHYYDKDFNNEADTPDNFQSRRPNTSFCFLDIRSPGLGDTAMYLCATSSDIAEQYFGPGTRLTVT.

The V call is TRBV28, the J call TRBJ2-2, with 8 bases aligning to TRBD1. CDR1 is MDHEN and CDR2 is SYDVKM in the germline V gene. Trimming took 7 bases from V and 5 from J; bases not matched to a gene: 6. This CDR3 comprises 14 residues. The CDR3 DNA follows: TGTGCCAGCACCCCGACAGGGGTTACCGGGGAGCTGTTTTTT. Translation: CASTPTGVTGELFF. The full variable domain, in which reference TRBV28 and TRBJ2-2 provide the parts outside the CDR3, is DVKVTQSSRYLVKRTGEKVFLECVQDMDHENMFWYRQDPGLGLRLIYFSYDVKMKEKGDIPEGYSVSREKKERFSLILESASTNQTSMYLCASTPTGVTGELFFGEGSRLTVL.

The V call is TRBV11-2, the J call TRBJ1-3; possible D gene TRBD1, 5 bases. The germline V gene has CDR1 SGHAT and CDR2 FQNNGV. This CDR3 contains 15 residues. Trimming left V 1 base short and J 0 bases short, with 7 bases between. The CDR3 protein is CASSLGDYSGNTIYF. Written as DNA, the CDR3 is TGTGCCAGCAGCTTAGGGGACTACTCTGGAAACACCATATATTTT.

The chain joins TRBV27 to TRBJ1-5; 7 bases match TRBD1. J gave up 5 bases and V 5 bases, and 3 bases lay outside the gene matches. Germline V gene sequence: CDR1 MNHEY, CDR2 SMNVEV (reference sequence). The CDR3 loop spans 13 amino acids. The CDR3 sequence: CASSVQGHQPQHF. The CDR3 nucleotides read TGTGCCAGCAGTGTACAGGGGCATCAGCCCCAGCATTTT.

The genes are TRBV4-1 and TRBJ2-5; TRBD2 matches 9 bases. Trimming at V came to 1 base and at J to 3 bases, leaving 9 bases not matched to a gene. The CDR3 length is 17 residues. The germline gives CDR1 MGHRA, CDR2 YSYEKL. CDR3 in amino acids: CASSQVLGGGAKETQYF. The CDR3 nucleotides are TGCGCCAGCAGCCAAGTCCTAGGCGGGGGGGCCAAAGAGACCCAGTACTTC.